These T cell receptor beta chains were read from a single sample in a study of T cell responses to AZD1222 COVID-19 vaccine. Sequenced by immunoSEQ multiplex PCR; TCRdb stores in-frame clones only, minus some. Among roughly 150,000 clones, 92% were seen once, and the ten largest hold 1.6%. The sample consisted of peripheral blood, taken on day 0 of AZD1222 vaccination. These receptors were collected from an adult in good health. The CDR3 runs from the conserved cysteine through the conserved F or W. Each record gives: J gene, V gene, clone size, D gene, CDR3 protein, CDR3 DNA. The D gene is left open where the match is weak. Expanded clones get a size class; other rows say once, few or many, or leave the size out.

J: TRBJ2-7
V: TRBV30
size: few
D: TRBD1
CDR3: CAWSVRQGGSYEQYF
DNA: TGTGCCTGGAGTGTACGACAGGGCGGCTCCTACGAGCAGTACTTC

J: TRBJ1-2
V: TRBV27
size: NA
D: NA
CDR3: CASSTQRGKRYGYTF
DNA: TGTGCCAGCAGTACCCAGCGGGGCAAGAGGTATGGCTACACCTTC

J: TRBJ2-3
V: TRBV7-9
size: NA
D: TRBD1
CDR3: CASSDTRTGGRGDTQYF
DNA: TGTGCCAGCAGCGATACCAGGACAGGGGGCCGTGGAGATACGCAGTATTTT

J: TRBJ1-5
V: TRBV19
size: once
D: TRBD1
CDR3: CASSLGQYITYSNQPQHF
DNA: TGTGCCAGTTCCCTGGGACAGTACATAACCTATAGCAATCAGCCCCAGCATTTT

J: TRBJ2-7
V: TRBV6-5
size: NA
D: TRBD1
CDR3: CASKPGTGYGEQYF
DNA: TGTGCCAGCAAACCCGGGACAGGGTATGGCGAGCAGTACTTC

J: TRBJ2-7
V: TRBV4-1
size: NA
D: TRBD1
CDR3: CASSPGQGPNDEQYF
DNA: TGCGCCAGCAGCCCAGGACAGGGTCCGAATGACGAGCAGTACTTC

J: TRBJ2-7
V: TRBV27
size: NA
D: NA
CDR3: CASSLVGGLEQYF
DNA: TGTGCCAGCAGTTTGGTCGGAGGTCTTGAGCAGTACTTC

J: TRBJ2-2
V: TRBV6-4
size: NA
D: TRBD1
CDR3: CASSGPGQGAGELFF
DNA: TGTGCCAGCAGTGGCCCGGGACAGGGAGCCGGGGAGCTGTTTTTT

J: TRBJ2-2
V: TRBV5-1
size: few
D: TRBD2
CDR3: CASSPGTIVTGELFF
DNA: TGCGCCAGCAGCCCAGGGACTATCGTCACCGGGGAGCTGTTTTTT

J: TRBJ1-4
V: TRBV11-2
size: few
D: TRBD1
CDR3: CASSLGTGGEKLFF
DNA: TGTGCCAGCAGCTTAGGGACAGGGGGCGAAAAACTGTTTTTT

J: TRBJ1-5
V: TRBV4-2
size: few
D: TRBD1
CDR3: CASSRQGDQPQHF
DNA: TGTGCCAGCAGTCGACAGGGGGATCAGCCCCAGCATTTT

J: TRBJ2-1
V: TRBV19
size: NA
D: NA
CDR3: CASSMGGGNNEQFF
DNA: TGTGCCAGTAGTATGGGAGGAGGAAACAATGAGCAGTTCTTC

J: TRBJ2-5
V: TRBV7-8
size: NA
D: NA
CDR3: CASSLGRQQETQYF
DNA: TGTGCCAGCAGCCTGGGACGGCAACAAGAGACCCAGTACTTC

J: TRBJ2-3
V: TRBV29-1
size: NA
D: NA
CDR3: CSVEVPGTHTQYF
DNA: TGCAGCGTTGAAGTCCCGGGGACCCATACGCAGTATTTT

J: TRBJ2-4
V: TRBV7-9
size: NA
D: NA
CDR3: CASSLARDIQYF
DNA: TGTGCCAGCAGCTTAGCCCGAGACATTCAGTACTTC

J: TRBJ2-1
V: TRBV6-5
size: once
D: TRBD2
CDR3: CASSYGTGRARHEQFF
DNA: TGTGCCAGCAGTTACGGAACCGGGAGGGCCAGGCATGAGCAGTTCTTC

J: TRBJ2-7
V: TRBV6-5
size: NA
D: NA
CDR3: CASRRGQPAYEQYF
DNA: TGTGCCAGCAGGAGAGGACAGCCAGCCTACGAGCAGTACTTC

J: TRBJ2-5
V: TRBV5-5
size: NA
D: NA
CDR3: CASSLEWTQETQYF
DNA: TGTGCCAGCAGCTTGGAGTGGACCCAAGAGACCCAGTACTTC

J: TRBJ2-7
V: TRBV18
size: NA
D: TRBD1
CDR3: CASSPRTGVPYEQYF
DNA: TGTGCCAGCTCACCACGGACAGGGGTGCCCTACGAGCAGTACTTC

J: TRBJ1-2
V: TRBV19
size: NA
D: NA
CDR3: CASSRPRQAYGYTF
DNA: TGTGCCAGTAGTAGACCGCGCCAGGCATATGGCTACACCTTC

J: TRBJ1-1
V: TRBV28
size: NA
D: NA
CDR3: CASSLQTAAGTEAFF
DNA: TGTGCCAGCAGTCTACAGACAGCCGCCGGCACTGAAGCTTTCTTT

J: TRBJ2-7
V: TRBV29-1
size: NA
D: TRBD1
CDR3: CSVEVGRDRESTLNYEQYF
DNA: TGCAGCGTTGAAGTAGGGAGGGACAGGGAATCGACGTTGAACTACGAGCAGTACTTC

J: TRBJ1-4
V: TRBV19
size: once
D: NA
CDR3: CASSLPFGVDEKLFF
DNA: TGTGCCAGTAGTTTGCCGTTTGGTGTGGATGAAAAACTGTTTTTT

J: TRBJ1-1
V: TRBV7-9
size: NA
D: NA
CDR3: CASSLANGGTEAFF
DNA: TGTGCCAGCAGCTTAGCCAACGGGGGGACTGAAGCTTTCTTT

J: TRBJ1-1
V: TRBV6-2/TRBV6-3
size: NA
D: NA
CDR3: CASSYPSGSPNTEAFF
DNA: TGTGCCAGCAGTTACCCTTCAGGGTCACCAAACACTGAAGCTTTCTTT

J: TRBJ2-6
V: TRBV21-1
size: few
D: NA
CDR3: CASSREPHPHRGGSGANVLTF
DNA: TGTGCCAGCAGCAGGGAACCCCACCCCCACAGGGGTGGTTCTGGGGCCAACGTCCTGACTTTC

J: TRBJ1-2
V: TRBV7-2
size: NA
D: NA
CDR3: CASSHGDNYGYTF
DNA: TGTGCCAGCAGCCATGGGGATAACTATGGCTACACCTTC

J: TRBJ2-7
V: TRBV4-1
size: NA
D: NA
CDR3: CASSLSPAQRFEQYF
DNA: TGCGCCAGCAGCCTCTCCCCAGCCCAACGTTTCGAGCAGTACTTC

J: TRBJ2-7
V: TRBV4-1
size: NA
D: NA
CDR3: CASSQAPFSSHEQYF
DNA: TGCGCCAGCAGCCAAGCTCCATTTTCGTCGCACGAGCAGTACTTC

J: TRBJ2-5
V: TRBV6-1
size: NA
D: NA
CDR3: CASSEAGEGETQYF
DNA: TGTGCCAGCAGTGAAGCGGGAGAAGGAGAGACCCAGTACTTC

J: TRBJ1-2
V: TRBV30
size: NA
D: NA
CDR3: CAWSVPDDFSF
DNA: TGTGCCTGGAGTGTCCCCGACGACTTCTCCTTC

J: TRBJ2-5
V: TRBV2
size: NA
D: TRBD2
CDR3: CASRGGASETQYF
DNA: TGTGCCAGCCGCGGGGGGGCCTCGGAGACCCAGTACTTC

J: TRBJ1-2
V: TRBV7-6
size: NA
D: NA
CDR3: CASSSPGANYGYTF
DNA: TGTGCCAGCAGCTCACCGGGAGCTAACTATGGCTACACCTTC

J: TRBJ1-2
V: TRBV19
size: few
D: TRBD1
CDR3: CASTRPGTERGYTF
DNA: TGTGCCAGTACCCGACCCGGGACAGAACGGGGCTACACCTTC

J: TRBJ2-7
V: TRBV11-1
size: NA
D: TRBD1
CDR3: CASSTGQGGNSEQYF
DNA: TGTGCCAGCAGCACCGGACAGGGGGGGAACTCCGAGCAGTACTTC

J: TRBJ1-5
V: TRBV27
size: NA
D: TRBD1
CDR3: CASSLTGGNQPQHF
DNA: TGTGCCAGCAGTTTAACAGGGGGAAATCAGCCCCAGCATTTT

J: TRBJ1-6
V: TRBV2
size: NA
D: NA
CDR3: CASSESGGDNSPLHF
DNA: TGTGCCAGCAGTGAAAGTGGGGGGGACAATTCACCCCTCCACTTT

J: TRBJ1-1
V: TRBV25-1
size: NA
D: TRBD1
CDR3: CASSELGTGSQWTEAFF
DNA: TGTGCCAGCAGTGAATTGGGGACAGGCTCCCAGTGGACTGAAGCTTTCTTT

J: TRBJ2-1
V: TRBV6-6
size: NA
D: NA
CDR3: CASSADLRHEQFF
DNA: TGTGCCAGCAGTGCGGACCTGCGTCATGAGCAGTTCTTC

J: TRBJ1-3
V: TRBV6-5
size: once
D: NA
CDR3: CASRTGAEENTIYF
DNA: TGTGCCAGCAGGACGGGGGCCGAGGAGAACACCATATATTTT

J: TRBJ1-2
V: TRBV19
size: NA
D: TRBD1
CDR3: CASRDTGGAGGYTF
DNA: TGTGCCAGTAGGGACACAGGGGGCGCGGGGGGCTACACCTTC

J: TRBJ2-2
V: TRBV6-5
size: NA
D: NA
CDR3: CASISPNTGELFF
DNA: TGTGCCAGCATTTCGCCGAACACCGGGGAGCTGTTTTTT

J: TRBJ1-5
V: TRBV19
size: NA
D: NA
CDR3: CASRKGEQPQHF
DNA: TGTGCCAGTAGAAAGGGGGAACAGCCCCAGCATTTT

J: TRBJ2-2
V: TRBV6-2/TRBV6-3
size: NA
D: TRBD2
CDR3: CASSRRSSGGTSTGELFF
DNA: TGTGCCAGCAGCAGAAGGAGTAGCGGGGGGACTTCCACCGGGGAGCTGTTTTTT

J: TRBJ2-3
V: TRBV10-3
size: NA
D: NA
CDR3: CAISESGVLLLYTDTQYF
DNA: TGTGCCATCAGTGAGTCGGGGGTCCTCCTCCTTTACACAGATACGCAGTATTTT

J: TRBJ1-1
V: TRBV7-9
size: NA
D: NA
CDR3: CASSLGSNTEAFF
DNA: TGTGCCAGCAGCTTAGGATCGAACACTGAAGCTTTCTTT

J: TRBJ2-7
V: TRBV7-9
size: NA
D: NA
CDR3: CASSLSSYEQYF
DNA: TGTGCCAGCAGCTTAAGCTCCTACGAGCAGTACTTC

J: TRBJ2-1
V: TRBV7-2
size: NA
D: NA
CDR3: CASSQGWTLSGQFF
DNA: TGTGCCAGCAGCCAAGGGTGGACCCTATCAGGGCAGTTCTTC

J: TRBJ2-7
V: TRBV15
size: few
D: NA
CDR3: CATSRDKQGAMGATSKQYF
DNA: TGTGCCACCAGCAGAGATAAACAGGGCGCTATGGGAGCTACGTCGAAGCAGTACTTC

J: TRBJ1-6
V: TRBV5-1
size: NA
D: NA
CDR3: CASSGSRTNYNSPLHF
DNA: TGCGCCAGCAGCGGAAGCCGGACAAACTATAATTCACCCCTCCACTTT

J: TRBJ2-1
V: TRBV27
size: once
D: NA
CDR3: CASLPSPRVIINEQFF
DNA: TGTGCCAGCCTCCCCTCCCCCCGGGTTATTATCAATGAGCAGTTCTTC

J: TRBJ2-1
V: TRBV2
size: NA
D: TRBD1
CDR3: CAGSGGQGDRRTYNEQFF
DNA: TGTGCCGGCTCAGGGGGACAGGGAGACAGAAGAACCTACAATGAGCAGTTCTTC

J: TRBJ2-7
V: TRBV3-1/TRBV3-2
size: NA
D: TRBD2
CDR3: CASNLAGGPNEQYF
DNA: TGTGCCAGCAACCTAGCGGGAGGGCCGAACGAGCAGTACTTC

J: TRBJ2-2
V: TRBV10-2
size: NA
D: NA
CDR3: CASSQGWTGELFF
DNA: TGCGCCAGCAGCCAGGGATGGACCGGGGAGCTGTTTTTT

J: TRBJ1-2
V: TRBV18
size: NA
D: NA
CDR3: CASSPPGPGTSYGYTF
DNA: TGTGCCAGCTCTCCGCCCGGGCCAGGGACCTCCTATGGCTACACCTTC

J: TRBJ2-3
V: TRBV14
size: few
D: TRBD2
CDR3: CASSRTSGTDTQYF
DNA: TGTGCCAGCAGCCGGACTAGCGGCACAGATACGCAGTATTTT